The sequence of this TCR beta chain was determined in a study of cytomegalovirus exposure and HLA in healthy donors. Whole-study results and caveats: Later analysis associated a missense DCLRE1C variant with TCR beta V- and J-gene trimming. In terms of immune exposure information, only CMV serostatus was available. The investigators catalogued 180 or so TCR beta chains as cytomegalovirus-associated.

Turning to this clone: Its specificity is unknown.

The primer mix had 60 Vbeta and 13 Jbeta primers. In the authors' methods: Unique TCR beta chains totaled some 80 million in a later count, with roughly 10 million of them shared. Repertoires were generated with immunoSEQ multiplex PCR, while TCRdb's copy carries only in-frame clones and drops some. The V and J calls and clone size come from that table; D and trimming were worked out from the DNA. Of 70,000 or so clones detected, around 91% appear once; the ten largest clones hold 9% to 13%. The length of the CDR3 is 17 residues. Trimming removed 5 bases from V and 5 bases from J; junction bases left unmatched: 13. In germline, CDR1 is KGHSH, CDR2 LQKENI.

This rearrangement joins TRBV18 to TRBJ2-1; 9 positions agree with TRBD2. Sequencing input: PBMCs. This TCR derives from a woman between 25 and 40 years old in good health and CMV-seropositive. CDR3 DNA sequence: TGTGCCAGCTCAACCACAACCGGGGTAGCGGGAGACAATGAGCAGTTCTTC. Its translation: CASSTTTGVAGDNEQFF.